What follows describes a single T cell receptor beta chain. Antigen unknown. This sample stems from a study of T cell responses to AZD1222 COVID-19 vaccine. Study-wide results and caveats: There were mostly white British donors and more females than males, and clonal diversity was possibly underestimated. No repertoire was sampled before or during the peak T cell response, only after it. Nearly half of spike-specific TCRs reportedly target unmutated variant regions. Spike-wide coverage was observed for vaccine-associated CD4 TCRs, with dominant responses at 160-218 and 743-854.

The repertoire was sequenced with immunoSEQ multiplex PCR; TCRdb's copy has only in-frame clones and lacks some. The data contain 60,000 to 85,000 clones, 88% of them singletons. Trimming left V 5 bases short and J 0 bases short, with 13 bases between. Germline V gene sequence: CDR1 MNHNY, CDR2 SVGAGI (reference sequence). This CDR3 contains 16 residues. V and J are TRBV6-6 and TRBJ1-4, with D unclear. Sequences were derived from peripheral blood, sampled 28 days after the second dose of the MenACWY control vaccine. The TCR was taken from an adult who received the MenACWY meningococcal vaccine as a control. For the CDR3, the DNA is TGTGCCAGCAGTCCCCCCCAATATGCAACTAATGAAAAACTGTTTTTT. This gives the protein CASSPPQYATNEKLFF.